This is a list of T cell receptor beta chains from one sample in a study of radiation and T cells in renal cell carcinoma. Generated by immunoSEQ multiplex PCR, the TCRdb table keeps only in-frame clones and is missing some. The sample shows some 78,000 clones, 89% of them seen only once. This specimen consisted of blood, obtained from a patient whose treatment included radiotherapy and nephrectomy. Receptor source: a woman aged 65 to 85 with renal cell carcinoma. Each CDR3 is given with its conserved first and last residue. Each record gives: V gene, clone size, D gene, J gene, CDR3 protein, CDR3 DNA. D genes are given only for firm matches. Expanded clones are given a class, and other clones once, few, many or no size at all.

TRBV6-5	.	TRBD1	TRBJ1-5	CASGHRGTQPQHF	TGTGCCAGCGGCCACAGGGGTACTCAGCCCCAGCATTTT
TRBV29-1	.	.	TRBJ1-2	CSVEAGTLGVHTF	TGCAGCGTTGAGGCAGGGACCCTGGGAGTACACACCTTC
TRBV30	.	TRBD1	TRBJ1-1	CAWSQGDRNTEAFF	TGTGCCTGGAGCCAGGGGGATAGGAACACTGAAGCTTTCTTT
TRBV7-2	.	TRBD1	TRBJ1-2	CASSLVQGNGYTF	TGTGCCAGCAGCTTAGTACAGGGGAATGGCTACACCTTC
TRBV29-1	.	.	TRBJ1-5	CSVGQGKDQPQHF	TGCAGCGTTGGGCAGGGGAAGGATCAGCCCCAGCATTTT
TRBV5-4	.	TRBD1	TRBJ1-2	CASSQGDKGGSAGYTF	TGTGCCAGCAGCCAAGGGGACAAAGGGGGCTCTGCGGGCTACACCTTC
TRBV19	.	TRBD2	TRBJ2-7	CASRGKTSQVSYEQYF	TGTGCCAGTAGGGGAAAGACTAGCCAGGTATCCTACGAGCAGTACTTC
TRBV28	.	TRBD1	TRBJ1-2	CASSKGRTGYYGYTF	TGTGCCAGCAGTAAAGGGAGGACAGGTTACTATGGCTACACCTTC
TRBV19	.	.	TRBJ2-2	CASRSPSRVGTGELFF	TGTGCCAGTAGATCCCCCTCCAGGGTTGGGACCGGGGAGCTGTTTTTT
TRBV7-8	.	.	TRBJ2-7	CASSLEVGRAYEQYF	TGTGCCAGCAGCTTAGAAGTCGGACGCGCCTACGAGCAGTACTTC
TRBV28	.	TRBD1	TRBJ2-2	CASSLSGGTDTGELFF	TGTGCCAGCAGTTTGTCAGGGGGCACGGACACCGGGGAGCTGTTTTTT
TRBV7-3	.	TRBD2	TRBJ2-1	CASSLQAGSYNEQFF	TGTGCCAGCAGCTTACAAGCGGGGTCCTACAATGAGCAGTTCTTC
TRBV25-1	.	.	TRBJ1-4	CASSAYVTTNEKLFF	TGTGCCAGCAGTGCTTACGTAACAACTAATGAAAAACTGTTTTTT
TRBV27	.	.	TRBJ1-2	CASSPFTGGYGYTF	TGTGCCAGCAGTCCTTTCACAGGCGGCTATGGCTACACCTTC
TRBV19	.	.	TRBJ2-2	CASSYPTPTDTGELFF	TGTGCCAGTAGTTATCCCACACCCACGGACACCGGGGAGCTGTTTTTT
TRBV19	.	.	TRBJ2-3	CASAQGSTDTQYF	TGTGCCAGTGCACAGGGCAGCACAGATACGCAGTATTTT
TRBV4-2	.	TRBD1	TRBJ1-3	CASSQDLGTVHKMGGNTIYF	TGTGCCAGCAGCCAAGATCTCGGGACAGTGCACAAAATGGGGGGAAACACCATATATTTT
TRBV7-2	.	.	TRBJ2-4	CASSSQAPKNIQYF	TGTGCCAGCAGCTCACAGGCGCCCAAAAACATTCAGTACTTC
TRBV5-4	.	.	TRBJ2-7	CASSLRLETTYEQYF	TGTGCCAGCAGCCTCCGACTAGAGACGACCTACGAGCAGTACTTC
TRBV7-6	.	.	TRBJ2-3	CASSLADGPTDTQYF	TGTGCCAGCAGCTTAGCGGACGGGCCCACAGATACGCAGTATTTT
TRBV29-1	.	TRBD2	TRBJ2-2	CSVRLAGSFGELFF	TGCAGCGTCCGACTAGCGGGGAGCTTCGGGGAGCTGTTTTTT
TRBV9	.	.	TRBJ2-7	CASSPHLVSYEQYF	TGTGCCAGCAGCCCCCACCTAGTGTCCTACGAGCAGTACTTC
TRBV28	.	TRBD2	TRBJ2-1	CASSPMVYGGSSYNEQFF	TGTGCCAGCAGCCCGATGGTATACGGGGGGAGCTCCTACAATGAGCAGTTCTTC
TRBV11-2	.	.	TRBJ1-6	CASSLAPGHPSPLHF	TGTGCCAGCAGCTTAGCCCCGGGACACCCCTCACCCCTCCACTTT
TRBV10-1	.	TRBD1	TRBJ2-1	CASGGQGFAYNEQFF	TGCGCCAGCGGCGGACAGGGCTTTGCCTACAATGAGCAGTTCTTC
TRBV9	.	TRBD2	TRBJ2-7	CASSPRALAGSYEQYF	TGTGCCAGCAGCCCCCGTGCGCTAGCGGGGTCCTACGAGCAGTACTTC
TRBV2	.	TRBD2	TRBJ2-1	CASSGLAGGPAEQFF	TGTGCCAGCAGTGGGCTAGCGGGGGGGCCGGCTGAGCAGTTCTTC
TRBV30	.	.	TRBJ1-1	CAWSQGIAEAFF	TGTGCCTGGAGTCAGGGTATTGCTGAAGCTTTCTTT
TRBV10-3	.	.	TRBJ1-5	CAISESGRDQPQHF	TGTGCCATCAGTGAGTCCGGTAGGGATCAGCCCCAGCATTTT
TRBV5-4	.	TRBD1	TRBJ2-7	CASSLGGGLSSYEQYF	TGTGCCAGCAGCTTGGGAGGGGGCTTAAGCTCCTACGAGCAGTACTTC
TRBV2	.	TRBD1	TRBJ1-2	CASRRQGANYGYTF	TGTGCCAGCAGGCGACAGGGAGCTAACTATGGCTACACCTTC
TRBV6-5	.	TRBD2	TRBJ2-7	CASRTSGGAYEQYF	TGTGCCAGCAGAACTAGCGGGGGGGCCTACGAGCAGTACTTC
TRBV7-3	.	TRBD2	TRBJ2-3	CASSSTSGTDTQYF	TGTGCCAGCAGCTCGACTAGCGGGACAGATACGCAGTATTTT
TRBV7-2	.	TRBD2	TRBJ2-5	CASSLGGGAVETQYF	TGTGCCAGCAGCTTAGGCGGGGGGGCTGTAGAGACCCAGTACTTC
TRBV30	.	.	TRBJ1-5	CAWSRGTERNNQPQHF	TGTGCCTGGAGTCGGGGGACCGAACGAAACAATCAGCCCCAGCATTTT
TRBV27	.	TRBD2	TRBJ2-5	CASSLLADREEAGGNQETQYF	TGTGCCAGCAGTTTATTGGCTGACAGGGAGGAGGCGGGGGGGAACCAAGAGACCCAGTACTTC
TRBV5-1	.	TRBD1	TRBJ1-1	CASSFGDRDNTEAFF	TGCGCCAGCAGCTTTGGGGACAGGGATAACACTGAAGCTTTCTTT
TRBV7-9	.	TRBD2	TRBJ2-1	CASGISGGAVDEQFF	TGTGCCAGCGGCATTAGCGGGGGGGCAGTCGATGAGCAGTTCTTC
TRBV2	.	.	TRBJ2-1	CATRGSGNEQFF	TGTGCCACCCGGGGAAGCGGTAATGAGCAGTTCTTC
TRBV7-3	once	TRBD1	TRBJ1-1	CASSPDRATHTEAFF	TGTGCCAGCAGCCCGGACAGGGCTACGCACACTGAAGCTTTCTTT
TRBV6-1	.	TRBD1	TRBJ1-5	CASSGTGIQPQHF	TGTGCCAGCAGTGGGACAGGGATTCAGCCCCAGCATTTT
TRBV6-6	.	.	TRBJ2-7	CASSYREGEQYF	TGTGCCAGCAGTTACAGGGAAGGGGAGCAGTACTTC
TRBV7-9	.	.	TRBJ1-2	CASSLALETGSGYTF	TGTGCCAGCAGCTTAGCATTGGAAACAGGCTCTGGCTACACCTTC
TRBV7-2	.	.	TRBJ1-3	CASSHIAPDRTGNTIYF	TGTGCCAGCAGCCACATAGCACCTGACAGGACTGGAAACACCATATATTTT
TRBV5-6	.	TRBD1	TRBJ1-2	CASTLGGLQGVYGYTF	TGTGCCAGCACCCTTGGAGGGCTACAGGGGGTATATGGCTACACCTTC
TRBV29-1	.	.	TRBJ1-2	CSVVGSDLGNYGYTF	TGCAGCGTCGTGGGTAGCGATTTAGGAAACTATGGCTACACCTTC
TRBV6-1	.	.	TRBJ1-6	CASSQGNSPLHF	TGTGCCAGCAGCCAGGGGAATTCACCCCTCCACTTT
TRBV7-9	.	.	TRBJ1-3	CASLPGRAISGNTIYF	TGTGCCAGCCTCCCGGGGAGGGCAATCTCTGGAAACACCATATATTTT
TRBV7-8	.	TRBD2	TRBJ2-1	CASSHKRGSSYNEQFF	TGTGCCAGCAGCCACAAGCGGGGAAGCTCCTACAATGAGCAGTTCTTC
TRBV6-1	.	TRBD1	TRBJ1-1	CASSHGQGTEAFF	TGTGCCAGCAGCCACGGACAGGGAACCGAAGCTTTCTTT
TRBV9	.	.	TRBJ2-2	CASSVGGTSNTGELFF	TGTGCCAGCAGCGTCGGTGGGACCTCTAACACCGGGGAGCTGTTTTTT
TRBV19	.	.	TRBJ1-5	CASRSGTLDYQPQHF	TGTGCCAGTAGGTCCGGGACGCTGGATTATCAGCCCCAGCATTTT